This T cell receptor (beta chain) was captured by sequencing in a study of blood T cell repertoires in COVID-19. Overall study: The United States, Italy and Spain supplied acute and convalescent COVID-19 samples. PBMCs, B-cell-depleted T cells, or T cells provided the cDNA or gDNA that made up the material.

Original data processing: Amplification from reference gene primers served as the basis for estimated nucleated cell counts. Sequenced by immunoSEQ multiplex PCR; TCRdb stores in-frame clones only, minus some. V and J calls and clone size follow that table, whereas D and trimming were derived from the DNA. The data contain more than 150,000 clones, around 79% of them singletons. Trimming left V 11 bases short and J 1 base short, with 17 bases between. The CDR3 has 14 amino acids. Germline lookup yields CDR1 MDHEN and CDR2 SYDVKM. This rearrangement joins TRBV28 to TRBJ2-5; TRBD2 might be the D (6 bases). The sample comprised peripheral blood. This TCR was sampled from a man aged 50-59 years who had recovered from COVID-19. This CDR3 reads CAGGGRRPQETQYF. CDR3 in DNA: TGTGCCGGAGGTGGGAGGCGCCCCCAAGAGACCCAGTACTTC.